This T cell receptor (beta chain) came from a study of T-cell memory formation after mild COVID-19. The CDR3 has 17 amino acids. This clonotype was counted only a few times. Its antigen remains unidentified. Overall study results and limits: Memory cells collected pre-infection included some clones that later responded, suggesting cross-reactive memory joined. Shrinking CD4+ clones resided mostly in CM and EM, and CD8+ ones in EMRA. A balance of CD4 and CD8 characterized clones contracting day 15 to 85, whereas later expanders leaned CD4+.

TCRdb analysed the 5' RACE reads with MiXCR anew, one entry per CDR3 protein. The sample records about 560,000 distinct CDR3 sequences, about 20% being singletons. The specimen was PBMCs or a T cell subset sorted from them (not recorded which). The chain carries TRBV21-1 and TRBJ2-5; the table's D call, TRBD1, has no DNA check behind it. TRBV21-1 is recorded as a pseudogene. This clonotype originated in an adult woman who had mild COVID-19 (a few samples of this study predate the infection). Cell type and time point are not known. CDR3 in DNA: TGTGCCAGCAGCAAAGAAGGGCCGACAGGCGGAGGGGAGACCCAGTACTTC. It encodes CASSKEGPTGGGETQYF.